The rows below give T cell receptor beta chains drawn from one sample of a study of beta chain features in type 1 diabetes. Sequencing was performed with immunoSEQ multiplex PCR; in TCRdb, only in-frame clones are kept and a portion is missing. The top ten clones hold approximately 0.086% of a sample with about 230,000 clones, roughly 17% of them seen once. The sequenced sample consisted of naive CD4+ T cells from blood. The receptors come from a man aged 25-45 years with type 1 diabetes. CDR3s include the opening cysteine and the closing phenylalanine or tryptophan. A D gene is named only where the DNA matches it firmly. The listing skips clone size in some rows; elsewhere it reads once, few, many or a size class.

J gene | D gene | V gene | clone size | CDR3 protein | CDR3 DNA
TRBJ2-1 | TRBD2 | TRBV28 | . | CASSLSGLARGPEFF | TGTGCCAGCAGTTTATCGGGACTAGCGAGAGGACCTGAGTTCTTC
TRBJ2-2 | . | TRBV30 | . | CAWTGANTGELFF | TGTGCCTGGACGGGGGCGAACACCGGGGAGCTGTTTTTT
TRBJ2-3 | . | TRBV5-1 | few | CASSGPQGSDTQYF | TGCGCCAGCAGCGGACCACAGGGTTCAGATACGCAGTATTTT
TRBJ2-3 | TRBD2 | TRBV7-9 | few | CASSLAGGAADTQYF | TGTGCCAGCAGCTTAGCGGGAGGGGCCGCTGATACGCAGTATTTT
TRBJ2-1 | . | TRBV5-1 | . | CASSLGLNGDEQFF | TGCGCCAGCAGCTTGGGACTCAATGGGGATGAGCAGTTCTTC
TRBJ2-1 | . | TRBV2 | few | CASSEYYNEQFF | TGTGCCAGCAGTGAATACTACAATGAGCAGTTCTTC
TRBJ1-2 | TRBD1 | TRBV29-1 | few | CSVFSLITSRGHGYTF | TGCAGCGTTTTCTCTCTGATTACATCCAGGGGGCATGGCTACACCTTC
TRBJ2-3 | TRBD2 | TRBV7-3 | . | CASSLATSGSRSTDTQYF | TGTGCCAGCAGCCTAGCGACTAGCGGGAGTCGGAGCACAGATACGCAGTATTTT
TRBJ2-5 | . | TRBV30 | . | CAWRATGETQYF | TGTGCCTGGAGGGCGACAGGAGAGACCCAGTACTTC
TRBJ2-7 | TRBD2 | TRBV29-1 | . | CSVESRLAGHYEQYF | TGCAGCGTCGAGAGCCGACTAGCGGGCCATTACGAGCAGTACTTC
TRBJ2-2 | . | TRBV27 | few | CASSLQTGELFF | TGTGCCAGCAGTTTACAAACCGGGGAGCTGTTTTTT
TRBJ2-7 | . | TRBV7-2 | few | CASSPRVGYEQYF | TGTGCCAGCAGCCCCCGAGTTGGTTACGAGCAGTACTTC
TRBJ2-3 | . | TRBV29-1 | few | CSLQGGATSTDTQYF | TGCAGCCTCCAGGGAGGAGCAACAAGCACAGATACGCAGTATTTT
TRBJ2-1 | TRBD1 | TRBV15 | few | CATSRTGVGNEQFF | TGTGCCACCAGCCGGACAGGGGTAGGCAATGAGCAGTTCTTC
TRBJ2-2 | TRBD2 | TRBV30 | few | CAWSALAGVGTGELFF | TGTGCCTGGAGTGCACTAGCGGGAGTAGGTACCGGGGAGCTGTTTTTT
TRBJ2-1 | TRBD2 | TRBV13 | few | CASSLGVPPAGDEQFF | TGTGCCAGCAGCTTAGGTGTTCCCCCGGCGGGGGATGAGCAGTTCTTC
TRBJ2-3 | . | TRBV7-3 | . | CASRLVPTDTQYF | TGTGCCAGCAGACTCGTACCCACAGATACGCAGTATTTT
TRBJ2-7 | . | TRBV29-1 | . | CSVATGSYEQYF | TGCAGCGTCGCCACTGGATCCTACGAGCAGTACTTC
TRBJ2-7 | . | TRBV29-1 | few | CSVKRDSYEQYF | TGCAGCGTGAAGCGGGACAGCTACGAGCAGTACTTC
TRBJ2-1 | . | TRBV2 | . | CASSPGTRNRRDEQFF | TGTGCCAGCAGTCCCGGGACCCGAAATCGGAGGGATGAGCAGTTCTTC
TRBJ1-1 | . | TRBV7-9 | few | CASSFDPNTEAFF | TGTGCCAGCAGCTTCGACCCGAACACTGAAGCTTTCTTT
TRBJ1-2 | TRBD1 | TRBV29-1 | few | CSVGVRDREGIDGYTF | TGCAGCGTTGGGGTTCGGGACAGGGAAGGAATTGATGGCTACACCTTC
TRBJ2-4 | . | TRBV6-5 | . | CASSYSQLAKNIQYF | TGTGCCAGCAGTTACTCGCAGCTGGCCAAAAACATTCAGTACTTC
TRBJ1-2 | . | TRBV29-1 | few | CSVERDYGYTF | TGCAGCGTTGAGAGAGACTATGGCTACACCTTC
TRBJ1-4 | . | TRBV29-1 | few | CSVETRVGEKLFF | TGCAGCGTTGAAACCAGGGTTGGTGAAAAACTGTTTTTT
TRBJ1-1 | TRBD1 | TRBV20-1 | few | CSAPFSGGAFF | TGCAGTGCTCCCTTTTCAGGGGGCGCTTTCTTT
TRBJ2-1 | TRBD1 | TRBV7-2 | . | CASSPRQGNEQFF | TGTGCCAGCAGCCCACGACAGGGCAACGAGCAGTTCTTC
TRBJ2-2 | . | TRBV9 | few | CASSWTAGTGELFF | TGTGCCAGCAGTTGGACTGCCGGCACCGGGGAGCTGTTTTTT
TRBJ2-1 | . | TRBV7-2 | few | CASSLGGDSNEQFF | TGTGCCAGCAGCTTAGGGGGGGACAGCAATGAGCAGTTCTTC
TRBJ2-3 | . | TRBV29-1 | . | CSVDSGPSTDTQYF | TGCAGCGTCGATTCAGGGCCTAGCACAGATACGCAGTATTTT
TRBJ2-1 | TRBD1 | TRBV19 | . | CASYDPGQGHNEQFF | TGTGCCAGCTACGACCCGGGACAGGGTCACAATGAGCAGTTCTTC
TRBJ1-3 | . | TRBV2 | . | CASSVHGNTIYF | TGTGCCAGCAGTGTACATGGAAACACCATATATTTT
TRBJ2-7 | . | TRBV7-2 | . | CASSPTRSRYEQYF | TGTGCCAGCAGCCCCACCAGGAGCCGCTACGAGCAGTACTTC
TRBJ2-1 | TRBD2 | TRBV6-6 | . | CASSYSEGLRNEQFF | TGTGCCAGCAGTTACTCGGAGGGACTACGCAATGAGCAGTTCTTC
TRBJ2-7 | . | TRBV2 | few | CASRFGDYEQYF | TGTGCCAGCAGGTTCGGGGACTACGAGCAGTACTTC
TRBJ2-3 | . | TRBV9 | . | CASSVEVADTQYF | TGTGCCAGCAGCGTAGAAGTGGCAGATACGCAGTATTTT
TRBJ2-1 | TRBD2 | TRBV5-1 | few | CASSPAGSGNSYNEQFF | TGCGCCAGCAGCCCTGCTGGTAGCGGGAACTCCTACAATGAGCAGTTCTTC
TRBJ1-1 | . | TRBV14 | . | CASSQSPLNTEAFF | TGTGCCAGCAGCCAATCCCCGTTGAACACTGAAGCTTTCTTT
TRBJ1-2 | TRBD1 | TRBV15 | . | CATSRETGTYGYTF | TGTGCCACCAGCAGGGAGACAGGGACCTATGGCTACACCTTC
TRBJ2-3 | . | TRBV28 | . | CASSLLDTQYF | TGTGCCAGCAGTCTGTTGGATACGCAGTATTTT
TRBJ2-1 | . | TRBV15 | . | CATSRKAQGNEQFF | TGTGCCACCAGCAGGAAAGCCCAGGGGAATGAGCAGTTCTTC
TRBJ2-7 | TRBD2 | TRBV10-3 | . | CAISGSGGRDEQYF | TGTGCCATCAGTGGATCGGGCGGGAGGGACGAGCAGTACTTC
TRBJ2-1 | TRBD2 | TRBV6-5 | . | CASRKAGGSFVEQFF | TGTGCCAGCAGAAAAGCGGGAGGGTCTTTTGTTGAGCAGTTCTTC
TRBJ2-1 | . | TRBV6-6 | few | CASSSPFLGSGEQFF | TGTGCCAGCAGCTCCCCGTTTTTGGGTAGCGGTGAGCAGTTCTTC
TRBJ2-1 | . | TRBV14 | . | CASSRGLNNEQFF | TGTGCCAGCAGCCGGGGACTGAACAATGAGCAGTTCTTC